The sequence of this T cell receptor beta chain was determined in a study of cytomegalovirus exposure and HLA in healthy donors. V dropped 0 bases and J dropped 13; count of bases not matched to a gene: 15. Germline V CDR1 and CDR2: SGDLS, YYNGEE. There are 15 residues in the CDR3. PCR primers comprised 60 Vbeta and 13 Jbeta primers. The repertoire was sequenced with immunoSEQ multiplex PCR; TCRdb's copy has only in-frame clones and lacks some. The sample records approximately 120,000 clones, 81% being singletons. Sequencing was carried out using PBMCs. The clonotype was recovered from a woman in her twenties or thirties in good health and CMV-seronegative. The rearrangement links TRBV9 to TRBJ2-5, with TRBD1 identical over 7 bases. The CDR3 protein is CASSVGYGQDYRRYF. CDR3 bases: TGTGCCAGCAGCGTAGGTTACGGACAGGATTACCGGCGGTACTTC.